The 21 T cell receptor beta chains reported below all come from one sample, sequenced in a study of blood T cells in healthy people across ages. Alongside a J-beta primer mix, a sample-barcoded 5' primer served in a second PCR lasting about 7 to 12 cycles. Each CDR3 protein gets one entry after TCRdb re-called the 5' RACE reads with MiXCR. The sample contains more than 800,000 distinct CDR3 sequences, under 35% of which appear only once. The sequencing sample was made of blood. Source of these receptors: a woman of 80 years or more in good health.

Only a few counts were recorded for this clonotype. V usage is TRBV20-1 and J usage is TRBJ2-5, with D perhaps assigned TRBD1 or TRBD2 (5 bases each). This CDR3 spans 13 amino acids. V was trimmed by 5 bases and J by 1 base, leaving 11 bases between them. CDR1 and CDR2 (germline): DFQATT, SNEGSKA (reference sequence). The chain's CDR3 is CSASRGSQETQYF. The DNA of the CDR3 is TGCAGTGCTTCGAGGGGTTCCCAAGAGACCCAGTACTTC.

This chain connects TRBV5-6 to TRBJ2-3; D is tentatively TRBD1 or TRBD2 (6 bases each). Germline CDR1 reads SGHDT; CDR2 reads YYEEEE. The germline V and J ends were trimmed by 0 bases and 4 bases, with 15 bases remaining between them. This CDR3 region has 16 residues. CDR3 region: CASSLGWGAKSDTQYF. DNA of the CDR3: TGTGCCAGCAGCTTGGGTTGGGGGGCTAAATCAGATACGCAGTATTTT.

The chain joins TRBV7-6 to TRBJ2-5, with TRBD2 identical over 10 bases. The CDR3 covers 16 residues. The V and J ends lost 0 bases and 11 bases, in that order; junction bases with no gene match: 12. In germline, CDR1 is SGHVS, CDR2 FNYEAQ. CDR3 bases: TGTGCCAGCAGCTTAGCCGGGCTAGCGGGGGTAAATGAGCAGTACTTC. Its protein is CASSLAGLAGVNEQYF.

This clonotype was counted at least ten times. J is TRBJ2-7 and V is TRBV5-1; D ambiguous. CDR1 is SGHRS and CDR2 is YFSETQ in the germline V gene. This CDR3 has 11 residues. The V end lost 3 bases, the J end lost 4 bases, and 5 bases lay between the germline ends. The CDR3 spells CASSCPYEQYF. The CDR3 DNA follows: TGCGCCAGCAGCTGCCCTTACGAGCAGTACTTC.

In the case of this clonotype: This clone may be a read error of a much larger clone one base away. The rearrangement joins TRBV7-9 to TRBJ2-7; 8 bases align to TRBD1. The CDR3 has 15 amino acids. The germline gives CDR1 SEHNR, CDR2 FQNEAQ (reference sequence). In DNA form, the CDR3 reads TGTGTCAGCAGCTTGGGGACAGGTTGGAGTTACGAGCAGTACTTC. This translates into CVSSLGTGWSYEQYF.

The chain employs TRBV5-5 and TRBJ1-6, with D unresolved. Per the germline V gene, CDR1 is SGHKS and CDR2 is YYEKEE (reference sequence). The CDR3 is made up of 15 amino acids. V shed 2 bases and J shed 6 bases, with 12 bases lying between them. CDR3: CASSFSWAGNSPLHF. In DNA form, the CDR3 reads TGTGCCAGCAGCTTTAGCTGGGCGGGTAATTCACCCCTCCACTTT.

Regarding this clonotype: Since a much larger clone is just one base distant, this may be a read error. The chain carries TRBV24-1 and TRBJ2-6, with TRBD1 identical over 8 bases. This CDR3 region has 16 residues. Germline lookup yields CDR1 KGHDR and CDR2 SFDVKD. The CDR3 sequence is CATSDRTGNGANVRTF. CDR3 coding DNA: TGTGCCACCAGTGATCGGACAGGGAATGGGGCCAACGTCCGGACTTTC.

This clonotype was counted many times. CDR3 in DNA: TGCGCCAGCAGCCAAGATCCTACTAGCTCCTCCTACGAGCAGTACTTC. This sequence encodes CASSQDPTSSSYEQYF. The gene calls are TRBV4-3 and TRBJ2-7; D perhaps matches TRBD2 (6 bases). Germline V CDR1 and CDR2: LGHNA, YSLEER. The CDR3 length is 16 residues. The V end lost 0 bases, the J end lost 0 bases, and 12 bases lay between the germline ends.

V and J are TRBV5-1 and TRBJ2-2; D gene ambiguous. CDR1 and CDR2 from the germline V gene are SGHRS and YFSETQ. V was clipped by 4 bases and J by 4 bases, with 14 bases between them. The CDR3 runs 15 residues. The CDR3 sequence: CASSRSFGRTGELFF. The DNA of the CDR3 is TGCGCCAGCAGCCGAAGTTTTGGTCGCACCGGGGAGCTGTTTTTT. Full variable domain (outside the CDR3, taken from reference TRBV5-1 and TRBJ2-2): KAGVTQTPRYLIKTRGQQVTLSCSPISGHRSVSWYQQTPGQGLQFLFEYFSETQRNKGNFPGRFSGRQFSNSRSEMNVSTLELGDSALYLCASSRSFGRTGELFFGEGSRLTVL.

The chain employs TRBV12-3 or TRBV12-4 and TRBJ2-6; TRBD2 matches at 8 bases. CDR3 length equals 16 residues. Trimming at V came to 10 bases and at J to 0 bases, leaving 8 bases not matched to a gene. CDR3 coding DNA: TGTGCCACTGGGCCGGCGGGGGGCTCTGGGGCCAACGTCCTGACTTTC. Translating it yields CATGPAGGSGANVLTF.

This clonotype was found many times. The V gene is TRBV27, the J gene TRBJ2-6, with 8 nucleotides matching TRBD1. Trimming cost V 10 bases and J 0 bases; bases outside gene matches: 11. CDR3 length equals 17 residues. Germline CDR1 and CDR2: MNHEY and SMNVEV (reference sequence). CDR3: CATQPTGAISGANVLTF. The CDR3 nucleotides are TGTGCCACCCAACCGACAGGGGCAATCTCTGGGGCCAACGTCCTGACTTTC.

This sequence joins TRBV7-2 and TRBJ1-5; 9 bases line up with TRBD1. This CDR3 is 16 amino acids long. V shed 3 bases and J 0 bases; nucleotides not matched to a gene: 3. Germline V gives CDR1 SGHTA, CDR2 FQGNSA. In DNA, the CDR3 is TGTGCCAGCAGCTTCGGACAGGGGTTTAGCAATCAGCCCCAGCATTTT. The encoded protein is CASSFGQGFSNQPQHF.

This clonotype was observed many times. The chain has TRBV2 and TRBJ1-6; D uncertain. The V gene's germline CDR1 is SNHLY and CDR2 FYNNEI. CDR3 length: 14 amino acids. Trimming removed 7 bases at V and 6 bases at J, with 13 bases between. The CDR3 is CASNENSFNSPLHF. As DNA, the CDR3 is TGTGCCAGCAACGAAAACAGTTTTAATTCACCCCTCCACTTT.

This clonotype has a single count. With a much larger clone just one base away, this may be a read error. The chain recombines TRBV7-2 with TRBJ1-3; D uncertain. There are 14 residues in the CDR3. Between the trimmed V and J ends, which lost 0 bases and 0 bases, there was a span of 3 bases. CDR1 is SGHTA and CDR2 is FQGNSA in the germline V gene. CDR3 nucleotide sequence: TGTGCCAGCAGCTTAGCCCGCTCTGGAAACACCATATATTTT. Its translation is CASSLARSGNTIYF.

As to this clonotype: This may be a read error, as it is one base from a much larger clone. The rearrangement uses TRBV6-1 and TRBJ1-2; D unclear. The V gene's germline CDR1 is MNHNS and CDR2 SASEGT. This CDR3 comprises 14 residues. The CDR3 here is CAGSRTGLNYGYTF. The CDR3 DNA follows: TGTGCCGGCAGTAGAACGGGCCTTAACTATGGCTACACCTTC.

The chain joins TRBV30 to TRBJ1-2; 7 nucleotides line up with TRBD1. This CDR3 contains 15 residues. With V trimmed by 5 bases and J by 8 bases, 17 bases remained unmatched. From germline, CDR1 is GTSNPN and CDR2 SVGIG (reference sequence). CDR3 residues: CAWVQGQGVLGGYTF. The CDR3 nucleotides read TGTGCCTGGGTACAGGGGCAGGGGGTTTTAGGAGGCTACACCTTC.

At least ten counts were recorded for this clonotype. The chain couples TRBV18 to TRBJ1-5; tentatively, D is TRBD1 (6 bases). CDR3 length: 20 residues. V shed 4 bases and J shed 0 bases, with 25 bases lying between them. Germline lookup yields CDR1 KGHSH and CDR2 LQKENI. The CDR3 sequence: CASSLQGTGLLTYSNQPQHF. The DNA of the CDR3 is TGTGCCAGCTCACTACAGGGCACAGGATTGTTGACCTATAGCAATCAGCCCCAGCATTTT.

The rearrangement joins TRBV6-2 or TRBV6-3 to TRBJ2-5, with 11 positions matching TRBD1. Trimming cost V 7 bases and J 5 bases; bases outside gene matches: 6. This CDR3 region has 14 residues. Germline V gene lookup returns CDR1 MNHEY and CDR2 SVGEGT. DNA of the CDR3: TGTGCCAGCAAAGAGGACAGGGGGCCGGAGACCCAGTACTTC. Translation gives CASKEDRGPETQYF.

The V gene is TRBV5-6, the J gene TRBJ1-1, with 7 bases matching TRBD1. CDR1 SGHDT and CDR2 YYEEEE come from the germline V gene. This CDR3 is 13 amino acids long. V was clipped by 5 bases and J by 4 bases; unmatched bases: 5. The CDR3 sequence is CASSWGQITEAFF. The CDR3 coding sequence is TGTGCCAGCAGTTGGGGACAGATCACTGAAGCTTTCTTT.

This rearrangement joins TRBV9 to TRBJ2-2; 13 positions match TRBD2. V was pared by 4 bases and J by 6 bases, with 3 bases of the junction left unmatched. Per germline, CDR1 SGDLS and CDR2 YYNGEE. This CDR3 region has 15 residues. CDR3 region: CASSWTSGGSGELFF. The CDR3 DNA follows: TGTGCCAGCAGCTGGACTAGCGGGGGTTCCGGGGAGCTGTTTTTT.

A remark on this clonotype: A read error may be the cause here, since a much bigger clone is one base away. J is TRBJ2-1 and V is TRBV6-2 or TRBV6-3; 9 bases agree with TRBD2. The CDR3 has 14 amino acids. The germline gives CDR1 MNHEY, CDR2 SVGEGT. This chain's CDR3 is CVSSPGTSRFEQFF. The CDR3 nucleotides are TGTGTCAGCAGCCCCGGGACTAGCAGGTTCGAGCAGTTCTTC.